Each of the 32 T cell receptor beta chains below was sequenced from the same sample in a study of shared clonotypes between healthy human individuals. Sequencing was performed with immunoSEQ multiplex PCR; in TCRdb, only in-frame clones are kept and a portion is missing. The table records over a million clones, around 97% of them present only once. What was sequenced was naive CD4+ T cells sorted from blood. The sample's subset: CD45RA+ positively selected. The source of these receptors is a young man in good health.

J is TRBJ2-7 and V is TRBV25-1; 11 bases align to TRBD2. Germline trimming cut 6 bases from V and 7 bases from J; bases unmatched to any gene: 20. The germline CDR1 and CDR2 sequences are MGHDK and SYGVNS. This CDR3 is built from 18 residues. Written as DNA, the CDR3 is TGTGCCAGCAGCCATACCTCTAGCGGGAGGCGTTTGGGGGGGGAGCAGTACTTC. Its protein is CASSHTSSGRRLGGEQYF.

The rearrangement joins TRBV7-9 to TRBJ2-1; 13 bases map to TRBD2. The trim removed 5 bases at V and 4 bases at J, leaving 5 bases unmatched. CDR3 size: 16 residues. Germline-derived CDR1 and CDR2 are SEHNR and FQNEAQ (reference sequence). CDR3 sequence reads: CASSVRLAGGYNEQFF. DNA for the CDR3: TGTGCCAGCAGCGTCCGACTAGCGGGAGGTTACAATGAGCAGTTCTTC.

The gene calls are TRBV29-1 and TRBJ2-5, with TRBD2 matching 11 bases. Germline CDR1 is SQVTM and CDR2 is ANQGSEA. The CDR3 length is 15 residues. The J segment lost 5 bases and the V segment lost 3 bases, leaving 8 bases of the junction unmatched. The CDR3: CSVEPSGRFYETQYF. The CDR3 region has the DNA TGCAGCGTTGAGCCTAGCGGGAGGTTTTACGAGACCCAGTACTTC.

This clone appeared once. In DNA form, the CDR3 reads TGCGCCAGCAGCCGACTTGGGACAGGGGTCCTGGAGACCCAGTACTTC. Translated, it gives CASSRLGTGVLETQYF. This chain joins TRBV5-1 and TRBJ2-5, with 10 bases aligning to TRBD1. The V gene end was trimmed by 4 bases and the J gene end by 5 bases; junction bases not matched to a gene: 11. The CDR3 is 16 amino acids. The germline CDR1 and CDR2 sequences are SGHRS and YFSETQ.

Of note for this clone: The sample carries other DNA sequences with the same CDR3. This rearrangement joins TRBV5-1 to TRBJ2-1; the match to TRBD1 covers 9 bases. CDR3 length: 15 amino acids. Germline values: CDR1 SGHRS, CDR2 YFSETQ. V gave up 0 bases and J gave up 2 bases; unmatched junction bases: 0. CDR3 protein: CASSLGQGAYNEQFF. In DNA form, the CDR3 reads TGCGCCAGCAGCTTGGGACAGGGGGCCTACAATGAGCAGTTCTTC.

The chain is built from TRBV7-2 and TRBJ2-1; D call uncertain. V was clipped by 3 bases and J by 6 bases, with 9 bases between them. From germline, CDR1 is SGHTA and CDR2 FQGNSA. There are 13 residues in the CDR3. The CDR3 is CASSLLVRNEQFF. The CDR3 DNA sequence: TGTGCCAGCAGCTTGCTAGTACGCAATGAGCAGTTCTTC.

The genes are TRBV4-3 and TRBJ2-1; 10 nucleotides agree with TRBD2. J gave up 6 bases and V 4 bases, and 12 bases lay outside the gene matches. Germline V gives CDR1 LGHNA, CDR2 YSLEER. There are 17 residues in the CDR3. CDR3 region: CASSPKGRASGSNEQFF. The CDR3 coding sequence is TGCGCCAGCAGCCCCAAGGGAAGGGCTAGCGGGAGCAATGAGCAGTTCTTC.

The V gene is TRBV2, the J gene TRBJ2-3, with TRBD1 matching over 7 bases. Trimming at V came to 1 base and at J to 5 bases, leaving 3 bases not matched to a gene. CDR3 length: 14 amino acids. CDR1 and CDR2 from the germline V gene are SNHLY and FYNNEI. The CDR3 loop reads CASSEEQGLDTQYF. CDR3 coding DNA: TGTGCCAGCAGTGAAGAACAGGGGCTAGATACGCAGTATTTT.

The rearrangement joins TRBV28 to TRBJ2-7; D not resolved. Deletions cut 2 bases from V and 4 bases from J, with 9 bases between. The germline V gene has CDR1 MDHEN and CDR2 SYDVKM. The CDR3 is made up of 13 amino acids. CDR3 sequence reads: CASSLAGKYEQYF. The DNA of the CDR3 is TGTGCCAGCAGTTTAGCTGGGAAGTACGAGCAGTACTTC. The full variable domain, rest sourced from reference TRBV28 and TRBJ2-7, is DVKVTQSSRYLVKRTGEKVFLECVQDMDHENMFWYRQDPGLGLRLIYFSYDVKMKEKGDIPEGYSVSREKKERFSLILESASTNQTSMYLCASSLAGKYEQYFGPGTRLTVT.

The chain links TRBV19 to TRBJ2-4, with D unresolved. From germline, CDR1 is LNHDA and CDR2 SQIVND (reference sequence). CDR3 length: 12 residues. V lost 3 bases and J 8 bases, leaving 8 bases between the germline ends. The CDR3 DNA reads as TGTGCCAGTAGTATGGGTAGGGACATTCAGTACTTC. Translating it yields CASSMGRDIQYF.

The CDR3 loop is CASSLMTGSSYNEQFF. CDR3 DNA sequence: TGCGCCAGCAGCTTAATGACAGGTAGCTCCTACAATGAGCAGTTCTTC. The J gene is TRBJ2-1, the V gene TRBV5-1; possible D gene TRBD1, 6 bases. The CDR3 totals 16 residues. Trimming stripped 2 bases from V and 0 bases from J, with 12 bases between. Germline V gives CDR1 SGHRS, CDR2 YFSETQ.

This sequence joins TRBV25-1 and TRBJ2-7, with 9 bases fitting TRBD1. The CDR3 sequence is 13 residues long. Germline CDR1 reads MGHDK; CDR2 reads SYGVNS. V gave up 10 bases and J gave up 3 bases; unmatched junction bases: 7. The CDR3 is CATDRGKGYEQYF. DNA for the CDR3: TGTGCCACCGACAGGGGGAAAGGCTACGAGCAGTACTTC.

The chain carries TRBV11-2 and TRBJ2-7, with 8 bases lining up with TRBD2. Germline loops: CDR1 SGHAT, CDR2 FQNNGV. CDR3 length: 15 residues. V lost 6 bases and J lost 1; bases outside the gene matches: 8. The chain's CDR3 is CASRLFGRGSYEQYF. CDR3 sequence (DNA): TGTGCCAGCAGACTTTTCGGGAGGGGATCCTACGAGCAGTACTTC.

The V call is TRBV2, the J call TRBJ2-1; 9 bases match TRBD2. Trimming removed 5 bases from V and 8 bases from J; junction bases left unmatched: 16. The germline V gene has CDR1 SNHLY and CDR2 FYNNEI. The CDR3 sequence is 17 residues long. CDR3 sequence (DNA): TGTGCCAGCAGTCCAAGCGGGGCGGGAGGGCCGAGGCATGAGCAGTTCTTC. Translating gives CASSPSGAGGPRHEQFF.

In its sample, this clone was seen once. At one end the junction does not follow the germline gene, possibly because of a read error. The chain has TRBV6-1 and TRBJ2-2; 13 bases are shared with TRBD2. The CDR3 loop spans 19 amino acids. Per germline, CDR1 MNHNS and CDR2 SASEGT. The CDR3: CASTERPGLAGVHTGELFF. The DNA for the CDR3 is TGTGCCAGCACTGAAAGGCCCGGACTAGCGGGAGTCCACACCGGGGAGCTGTTTTTT.

V is TRBV7-2 and J is TRBJ1-4; D is ambiguous. Looked up from germline, CDR1 is SGHTA and CDR2 is FQGNSA. This CDR3 has 14 amino acids. Trimming pared 1 base from V and 6 bases from J, leaving 9 bases between. CDR3 residues: CASSLENGDEKLFF. DNA of the CDR3: TGTGCCAGCAGCTTAGAAAACGGGGATGAAAAACTGTTTTTT.

The V gene is TRBV18, the J gene TRBJ2-7, with TRBD1 identical over 9 bases. Germline lookup yields CDR1 KGHSH and CDR2 LQKENI. The CDR3 has 15 residues. Trimming cost V 5 bases and J 2 bases; bases outside gene matches: 7. The CDR3 protein is CASSSPTGGPYEQYF. Written as DNA, the CDR3 is TGTGCCAGCTCATCTCCGACAGGGGGTCCCTACGAGCAGTACTTC. The variable domain in full, completed from reference TRBV18 and TRBJ2-7, reads NAGVMQNPRHLVRRRGQEARLRCSPMKGHSHVYWYRQLPEEGLKFMVYLQKENIIDESGMPKERFSAEFPKEGPSILRIQQVVRGDSAAYFCASSSPTGGPYEQYFGPGTRLTVT.

The V call is TRBV7-9, the J call TRBJ1-1, with D possibly TRBD1 on 5 matching bases. The CDR3 spans 15 residues. V gave up 5 bases and J gave up 0 bases, with 13 bases separating them. CDR1 and CDR2 (germline): SEHNR, FQNEAQ (reference sequence). CDR3 loop: CASSPYGGLNTEAFF. In DNA, the CDR3 is TGTGCCAGCAGCCCCTACGGGGGATTGAACACTGAAGCTTTCTTT.

In regard to this clone: Since no conserved phenylalanine or tryptophan closes the CDR3, a read error is the likely cause. No DNA is shown, since the ends of the CDR3 on it are uncertain; the CDR3 is the one TCRdb lists. This rearrangement joins TRBV7-4 to TRBJ2-7. Both ends counted, the CDR3 spans 12 residues. CDR1 is SGHVT, CDR2 SQSDAQ, per germline. The CDR3 region is CASSLGGPILPL.

This sequence joins TRBV11-3 and TRBJ2-1; 12 bases line up with TRBD2. The ends lost 1 base at V and 9 bases at J; junction bases unmatched: 4. Germline V gene sequence: CDR1 SGHNT, CDR2 YENEEA. The CDR3 runs to 15 residues. DNA for the CDR3: TGTGCCAGCAGCTTAGGACTAGCGGGAGCCCCTGAGCAGTTCTTC. The encoded protein is CASSLGLAGAPEQFF.

This sequence joins TRBV18 and TRBJ2-5; D is perhaps TRBD2 (5 bases). The germline gives CDR1 KGHSH, CDR2 LQKENI. This CDR3 is 14 amino acids long. V shed 0 bases and J shed 7 bases, with 12 bases lying between them. CDR3 in amino acids: CASSPPGGPRTQYF. The CDR3 coding sequence is TGTGCCAGCTCACCACCGGGCGGGCCGAGGACCCAGTACTTC.

V is TRBV9 and J is TRBJ2-1, with TRBD1 as a possible D gene (6 bases). Looked up from germline, CDR1 is SGDLS and CDR2 is YYNGEE. This CDR3 region has 17 residues. V lost 2 bases and J lost 3, with 18 bases in between. The CDR3 protein is CASSVTTGTLGYNEQFF. The CDR3 DNA follows: TGTGCCAGCAGCGTGACTACCGGGACACTGGGCTACAATGAGCAGTTCTTC.

This chain joins TRBV5-1 and TRBJ2-7; no reliable D call. Germline CDR1 is SGHRS and CDR2 is YFSETQ. CDR3 length equals 16 residues. With 1 base removed from V and 0 bases from J, the gap between germline ends came to 14 bases. CDR3 region: CASSLLGVLPSYEQYF. The DNA of the CDR3 is TGCGCCAGCAGCTTGTTGGGCGTGCTTCCCTCCTACGAGCAGTACTTC.

The V gene is TRBV18, the J gene TRBJ1-1; D gene uncertain. The ends were cut back, 6 bases at V and 0 bases at J, with 14 bases in the middle. Germline V gives CDR1 KGHSH, CDR2 LQKENI. The CDR3 runs to 15 residues. The CDR3 DNA reads as TGTGCCAGCTCCGCTTCTGTAAGAGTGAACACTGAAGCTTTCTTT. Translated, it gives CASSASVRVNTEAFF.

This chain connects TRBV28 to TRBJ2-6; D possibly corresponds to TRBD1 (5 bases). The V and J ends lost 9 bases and 0 bases respectively, with 12 bases between them. CDR1 is MDHEN and CDR2 is SYDVKM in the germline V gene. This CDR3 is 15 amino acids long. CDR3: CASSRRGSGANVLTF. As DNA, the CDR3 is TGTGCCAGTAGTAGAAGGGGCTCTGGGGCCAACGTCCTGACTTTC.

This chain uses TRBV28 with TRBJ1-1; no clear D gene. Trimming left V 6 bases short and J 6 bases short, with 23 bases between. This CDR3 has 16 residues. The V gene's germline CDR1 is MDHEN and CDR2 SYDVKM. CDR3 in DNA: TGTGCCAGCAGATATGGGATGGCAGAACTGCGCCCTGAAGCTTTCTTT. It encodes CASRYGMAELRPEAFF.

The gene calls are TRBV18 and TRBJ2-5; 9 positions match TRBD1. V shed 5 bases and J 3 bases; nucleotides not matched to a gene: 7. This CDR3 contains 15 residues. CDR1 is KGHSH and CDR2 is LQKENI in the germline V gene. In nucleotides, the CDR3 is TGTGCCAGCTCAGCAATCCGGGACAGGGAAGAGACCCAGTACTTC. Translating gives CASSAIRDREETQYF.

In regard to this clone: The sample has other DNA sequences that encode this CDR3 too. V is TRBV5-1 and J is TRBJ2-2; D is unresolved. CDR1 and CDR2 from the germline V gene are SGHRS and YFSETQ. Trimming pared 0 bases from V and 4 bases from J, leaving 4 bases between. The length of the CDR3 is 13 residues. CDR3 in DNA: TGCGCCAGCAGCTTGGACGGCACCGGGGAGCTGTTTTTT. Residues: CASSLDGTGELFF.

The genes are TRBV10-2 and TRBJ1-5, with D possibly TRBD1 on 5 matching bases. Germline loops: CDR1 WSHSY, CDR2 SAAADI. The CDR3 runs 13 residues. V was clipped by 3 bases and J by 6 bases, with 9 bases between them. CDR3 DNA sequence: TGCGCCAGCAGTGACGGGGGGTTTCAGCCCCAGCATTTT. This sequence encodes CASSDGGFQPQHF.

This rearrangement joins TRBV6-5 to TRBJ1-3; D is uncertain. This CDR3 is 12 amino acids long. Germline CDR1 is MNHEY and CDR2 is SVGAGI. The V gene lost 6 bases and the J gene lost 4 bases, with 7 bases spanning the gap. CDR3 sequence: CASSLGGNTIYF. CDR3 sequence (DNA): TGTGCCAGCAGCCTCGGGGGAAACACCATATATTTT.

The rearrangement uses TRBV28 and TRBJ1-1; D is possibly TRBD1 (5 bases). This CDR3 region has 16 residues. Looked up from germline, CDR1 is MDHEN and CDR2 is SYDVKM. V lost 5 bases and J lost 6, with 22 bases in between. Here the CDR3 reads CASSPRRVRLGAEAFF. The CDR3 bases are TGTGCCAGCAGTCCCCGAAGGGTTCGGCTGGGGGCTGAAGCTTTCTTT.

The genes are TRBV14 and TRBJ1-2, with D hard to call. The CDR3 length is 14 residues. V was shortened by 1 base and J by 2 bases, with 8 bases between the two germline ends. The germline gives CDR1 SGHDN, CDR2 FVKESK. The CDR3 spells CASSQASPNYGYTF. In DNA form, the CDR3 reads TGTGCCAGCAGCCAAGCCTCCCCGAACTATGGCTACACCTTC.